The 16 T cell receptor beta chains given below trace back to one sample, sequenced in a study of blood T cell repertoires in COVID-19. TCRdb keeps only in-frame clones here, not all; method: immunoSEQ multiplex PCR. The data show about 420,000 clones, with roughly 89% seen just once and less than 0.95% held by the top ten. The material sequenced was peripheral blood. The receptors shown here come from a man aged 18-30 years with COVID-19, enrolled during active disease.

J is TRBJ2-4 and V is TRBV28; D not resolved. The CDR3 runs to 14 residues. Trimming pared 3 bases from V and 1 base from J, leaving 7 bases between. CDR1 and CDR2 from the germline V gene are MDHEN and SYDVKM. CDR3 DNA sequence: TGTGCCAGCAGTTTGGGCATTGCCAAAAACATTCAGTACTTC. Translating it yields CASSLGIAKNIQYF. Based on the CDR3 plus reference TRBV28 and TRBJ2-4, the full variable domain is DVKVTQSSRYLVKRTGEKVFLECVQDMDHENMFWYRQDPGLGLRLIYFSYDVKMKEKGDIPEGYSVSREKKERFSLILESASTNQTSMYLCASSLGIAKNIQYFGAGTRLSVL.

This clone was seen more than once but under ten times. In DNA form, the CDR3 reads TGTGCCAGCAGCTATGCAGGGACAGATACGCAGTATTTT. This gives the protein CASSYAGTDTQYF. V and J are TRBV7-3 and TRBJ2-3; D may be TRBD1 (5 bases). Germline CDR1 and CDR2: SGHTA and FQGTGA. V was trimmed by 4 bases and J by 3 bases, leaving 8 bases between them. This CDR3 comprises 13 residues.

This chain uses TRBV7-8 with TRBJ1-6; the match to TRBD1 covers 7 bases. The germline V gene has CDR1 SGHVS and CDR2 FQNEAQ. This CDR3 spans 16 amino acids. The V segment lost 1 base and the J segment 9 bases; nucleotides outside the gene matches: 9. The DNA of the CDR3 is TGTGCCAGCAGCTTAGATTACGGACAGGTCTTTTCACCCCTCCACTTT. Protein product: CASSLDYGQVFSPLHF.

The CDR3: CASSYSSGVPETQYF. CDR3 bases: TGTGCCAGCAGTTACTCTAGCGGGGTCCCGGAGACCCAGTACTTC. The chain employs TRBV6-5 and TRBJ2-5; 8 bases match TRBD2. CDR1 MNHEY and CDR2 SVGAGI come from the germline V gene. The CDR3 is 15 amino acids. Trimming at V came to 0 bases and at J to 5 bases, leaving 5 bases not matched to a gene.

The genes are TRBV2 and TRBJ2-1; 8 bases line up with TRBD2. The V gene end was trimmed by 7 bases and the J gene end by 9 bases; junction bases not matched to a gene: 5. The germline V gene encodes CDR1 SNHLY and CDR2 FYNNEI. The CDR3 covers 12 residues. The CDR3 DNA reads TGTGCCAGCAACGGGGGGGCAAGTGAGCAGTTCTTC. It translates to CASNGGASEQFF.

The rearrangement joins TRBV27 to TRBJ2-1; TRBD2 matches at 7 bases. The CDR3 loop spans 16 amino acids. CDR1 is MNHEY and CDR2 is SMNVEV in the germline V gene (reference sequence). V lost 1 base and J lost 4; bases outside the gene matches: 7. Here the CDR3 reads CASSLFPSGLYNEQFF. The CDR3 DNA sequence: TGTGCCAGCAGTTTATTTCCTAGCGGCCTGTACAATGAGCAGTTCTTC.

The V gene is TRBV11-3, the J gene TRBJ2-2, with TRBD2 identical over 10 bases. Trimming at V came to 3 bases and at J to 6 bases, leaving 10 bases not matched to a gene. CDR1 and CDR2 from the germline V gene are SGHNT and YENEEA. This CDR3 spans 17 amino acids. The CDR3 loop reads CASSFGDSGRSSGELFF. The CDR3 bases are TGTGCCAGCAGCTTTGGGGATAGCGGGAGGTCTTCCGGGGAGCTGTTTTTT.

This chain uses TRBV6-4 with TRBJ1-2, with D possibly matching TRBD1 (5 bases). CDR3 length equals 14 residues. Trimming removed 0 bases at V and 4 bases at J, with 9 bases between. Per the germline V gene, CDR1 is MRHNA and CDR2 is SNTAGT. CDR3: CASSDSYRTYGYTF. CDR3 in DNA: TGTGCCAGCAGTGACTCATACAGGACCTATGGCTACACCTTC.

This chain uses TRBV3-1 (or the pseudogene TRBV3-2) with TRBJ2-2; TRBD1 matches 8 bases. Germline CDR1 and CDR2: LGHDT and YNNKEL (reference sequence). The CDR3 length is 14 residues. V lost 3 bases, J lost 3 bases, and 0 bases stayed unmatched. This CDR3 is CASSHRGHTGELFF. For the CDR3, the DNA is TGTGCCAGCAGCCACAGGGGGCACACCGGGGAGCTGTTTTTT.

CDR3 residues: CASSPSFWGGDTEAFF. In DNA, the CDR3 is TGTGCCAGTAGTCCCTCCTTTTGGGGGGGAGACACTGAAGCTTTCTTT. This chain connects TRBV19 to TRBJ1-1; a possible D gene is TRBD1 (5 bases). Per germline, CDR1 LNHDA and CDR2 SQIVND (reference sequence). Between the trimmed V and J ends, which lost 5 bases and 3 bases, there was a span of 19 bases. This CDR3 region has 16 residues.

The V gene is TRBV11-3, the J gene TRBJ2-3; 14 nucleotides match TRBD2. Trimming removed 9 bases from V and 7 bases from J; junction bases left unmatched: 9. From germline, CDR1 is SGHNT and CDR2 YENEEA. This CDR3 spans 15 amino acids. The CDR3 sequence: CASSRLAGGPHTQYF. The CDR3 bases are TGTGCCAGTAGTCGACTAGCGGGAGGGCCACATACGCAGTATTTT. Full variable domain (outside the CDR3, taken from reference TRBV11-3 and TRBJ2-3): EAGVVQSPRYKIIEKKQPVAFWCNPISGHNTLYWYLQNLGQGPELLIRYENEEAVDDSQLPKDRFSAERLKGVDSTLKIQPAELGDSAVYLCASSRLAGGPHTQYFGPGTRLTVL.

Here the CDR3 DNA reads TGCGCCAGCAGTGAAGGACAGGGATACAATGAGCAGTTCTTC. It specifies CASSEGQGYNEQFF. The V call is TRBV10-2, the J call TRBJ2-1; 8 bases align to TRBD1. Per germline, CDR1 WSHSY and CDR2 SAAADI. After removal of 3 bases from V and 4 bases from J, the junction contained 2 bases not matched to a gene. This CDR3 has 14 amino acids.

Regarding this clone: Other nucleotide sequences from this sample produce the same CDR3. V gene TRBV5-8 combines with J gene TRBJ1-5; 7 bases match TRBD1. Unmatched junction bases numbered 2, after V lost 2 bases and J lost 6 bases. Germline V gene sequence: CDR1 SGHTS, CDR2 YDEGEE. This CDR3 comprises 13 residues. As DNA, the CDR3 is TGTGCCAGCAGCTTCAGGGGGAGTCAGCCCCAGCATTTT. Protein product: CASSFRGSQPQHF.

The genes are TRBV5-1 and TRBJ2-5, with D uncertain. Germline V gives CDR1 SGHRS, CDR2 YFSETQ. CDR3 length: 11 amino acids. Deletions cut 4 bases from V and 3 bases from J, with 4 bases between. CDR3 in amino acids: CASSIEETQYF. As DNA, the CDR3 is TGCGCCAGCAGCATAGAAGAGACCCAGTACTTC. The full variable domain, in which reference TRBV5-1 and TRBJ2-5 provide the parts outside the CDR3, is KAGVTQTPRYLIKTRGQQVTLSCSPISGHRSVSWYQQTPGQGLQFLFEYFSETQRNKGNFPGRFSGRQFSNSRSEMNVSTLELGDSALYLCASSIEETQYFGPGTRLLVL.

The rearrangement uses TRBV5-1 and TRBJ2-3, with D tentatively TRBD2 (6 bases). V lost 0 bases and J 0 bases, leaving 11 bases between the germline ends. This CDR3 spans 16 amino acids. In germline, CDR1 is SGHRS, CDR2 YFSETQ. Here the CDR3 reads CASSLVAGTSTDTQYF. The CDR3, as DNA: TGCGCCAGCAGCTTGGTCGCGGGGACTAGCACAGATACGCAGTATTTT.

The chain links TRBV19 to TRBJ1-2, with no clear D. In germline, CDR1 is LNHDA, CDR2 SQIVND (reference sequence). V lost 3 bases and J lost 6, with 8 bases in between. The CDR3 loop spans 12 amino acids. The CDR3: CASSMAADGYTF. In nucleotides, the CDR3 is TGTGCCAGTAGTATGGCCGCGGATGGCTACACCTTC.